Listed below are T cell receptor beta chains from one sample, sequenced in a study of blood T cell repertoires in COVID-19. Sequencing used immunoSEQ multiplex PCR; TCRdb keeps in-frame clones, though not all of them. The profile shows roughly 100,000 clones, just under 85% of them singletons. Sequencing used peripheral blood. These receptors originate from a man in his forties or fifties with active or convalescent COVID-19. The CDR3 runs from the conserved cysteine through the conserved F or W. Fields, in order: clone size, J gene, D gene, V gene, CDR3 DNA, CDR3 protein. A D gene is named only where the DNA matches it firmly. Size is omitted from some rows. Given values are once, few, many or a class for expanded clones.

>.|TRBJ1-2|.|TRBV12-3/TRBV12-4
TGTGCCAGCAGACCAGGGGTTTACGGTGGCTACACCTTC
CASRPGVYGGYTF
>.|TRBJ2-2|.|TRBV6-4
TGTGCCAGCAGAGGCGACACCAACACCGGGGAGCTGTTTTTT
CASRGDTNTGELFF
>.|TRBJ2-2|TRBD2|TRBV9
TGTGCCAGCAGCGTAGGAGGTAGCGGGGGGACCGCGAACACCGGGGAGCTGTTTTTT
CASSVGGSGGTANTGELFF
>once|TRBJ1-5|TRBD1|TRBV19
TGTGCCAGTAGTACGTCCCCCGGGACAGGGGTTCAGCCCCAGCATTTT
CASSTSPGTGVQPQHF
>.|TRBJ2-7|.|TRBV3-1/TRBV3-2
TGTGCCAGCAGCCAAGCCCGGGACTCCGAGCAGTACTTC
CASSQARDSEQYF
>.|TRBJ2-2|TRBD2|TRBV3-1/TRBV3-2
TGTGCCAGCAGCCAAGGCGGACTGACTAGCGGCACCGGGGAGCTGTTTTTT
CASSQGGLTSGTGELFF
>.|TRBJ1-3|TRBD1|TRBV3-1/TRBV3-2
TGTGCCAGCAGCCAGACAGGGGTACAAGACACCATATATTTT
CASSQTGVQDTIYF
>.|TRBJ1-6|.|TRBV30
TGTGCCTGGAGTCTTACAGGGTCCTTTAATTCACCCCTCCACTTT
CAWSLTGSFNSPLHF
>.|TRBJ2-2|TRBD2|TRBV29-1
TGCAGCGTTGGGTCTAGCGGGGCCGGGGAGCTGTTTTTT
CSVGSSGAGELFF
>.|TRBJ1-1|.|TRBV3-1/TRBV3-2
TGTGCCAGCAGCCAAGATTGGGCATTATTGAACACTGAAGCTTTCTTT
CASSQDWALLNTEAFF
>.|TRBJ2-1|.|TRBV3-1/TRBV3-2
TGTGCCAGCAGCCAAATTGGGGGGGCGTACAATGAGCAGTTCTTC
CASSQIGGAYNEQFF
>.|TRBJ2-3|TRBD2|TRBV29-1
TGCAGCGTGGGGACTAGCGGGTCCACAGATACGCAGTATTTT
CSVGTSGSTDTQYF
>.|TRBJ1-6|.|TRBV9
TGTGCCAGCAGCGTCGACAGCTCCTATAATTCACCCCTCCACTTT
CASSVDSSYNSPLHF
>.|TRBJ1-3|.|TRBV7-2
TGTGCCAGCAGTCAGGGCCGAAACTCTGGAAACACCATATATTTT
CASSQGRNSGNTIYF
>.|TRBJ2-4|TRBD1|TRBV7-6
TGTGCCAGCAGCTTAGCGGCAGGGGGCAAGGCCAAAAACATTCAGTACTTC
CASSLAAGGKAKNIQYF
>few|TRBJ1-1|.|TRBV5-1
TGCGCCAGCAGCTTGGCCGGGACACACACTGAAGCTTTCTTT
CASSLAGTHTEAFF
>.|TRBJ2-2|.|TRBV12-3/TRBV12-4
TGTGCCAGCAGTTTAGAGAGGGCTGGGGAGCTGTTTTTT
CASSLERAGELFF
>.|TRBJ1-1|.|TRBV10-3
TGTGCCATCAGAAAGGGGGACACTGAAGCTTTCTTT
CAIRKGDTEAFF
>once|TRBJ1-6|.|TRBV12-3/TRBV12-4
TGTGCCAGCGGGGCATCGCAGAATTCACCCCTCCACTTT
CASGASQNSPLHF
>.|TRBJ1-1|.|TRBV5-1
TGCGCCAGCAGCTTGGACGGGAAGAACACTGAAGCTTTCTTT
CASSLDGKNTEAFF
>.|TRBJ2-7|TRBD1|TRBV6-1
TGTGCCAGCAGTGAGGGGACAGGGAGTTCCTACGAGCAGTACTTC
CASSEGTGSSYEQYF
>.|TRBJ1-2|.|TRBV20-1
TGCAGTGCTAGAAGCGGGTATGGCTACACCTTC
CSARSGYGYTF
>.|TRBJ2-7|TRBD1|TRBV5-6
TGTGCCAGCACCCGGACAGGGAGAAGCTCCTACGAGCAGTACTTC
CASTRTGRSSYEQYF
>.|TRBJ2-1|TRBD2|TRBV11-2
TGTGCCAGCAGCTTAGTGGCGGGGGTTTACAATGAGCAGTTCTTC
CASSLVAGVYNEQFF
>.|TRBJ2-1|.|TRBV30
TGTGCCTGGAGTGTTAGGGGGGGCATGGCGTACGATGAGCAGTTCTTC
CAWSVRGGMAYDEQFF